The 31 T cell receptor beta chains below come from one sample, sequenced in a study of blood T cell repertoires in COVID-19. The repertoire was sequenced with immunoSEQ multiplex PCR; TCRdb's copy has only in-frame clones and lacks some. The profile shows about 42,000 clones, 88% of them singletons. Material for sequencing was peripheral blood. The origin of the receptors is a human donor in a cohort sampled during active COVID-19.

The V gene is TRBV29-1, the J gene TRBJ2-2; possible D gene TRBD1, 6 bases. Per the germline V gene, CDR1 is SQVTM and CDR2 is ANQGSEA. This CDR3 has 13 amino acids. Trimming shortened V by 8 bases and J by 5 bases, and 15 bases separated the two germline ends. CDR3 amino acids: CSSRAGETGELFF. Here the CDR3 DNA reads TGCAGCTCCAGGGCAGGGGAAACCGGGGAGCTGTTTTTT.

The J gene is TRBJ1-1, the V gene TRBV5-4; D might be TRBD1 (6 bases). Per germline, CDR1 SGHNT and CDR2 YYREEE (reference sequence). The germline V and J ends were trimmed by 0 bases and 1 base, with 7 bases remaining between them. This CDR3 spans 14 amino acids. The CDR3 DNA is TGTGCCAGCAGCTTGGAGGACAGGAACACTGAAGCTTTCTTT. It encodes CASSLEDRNTEAFF. The whole variable domain, filled in from reference TRBV5-4 and TRBJ1-1, reads ETGVTQSPTHLIKTRGQQVTLRCSSQSGHNTVSWYQQALGQGPQFIFQYYREEENGRGNFPPRFSGLQFPNYSSELNVNALELDDSALYLCASSLEDRNTEAFFGQGTRLTVV.

The chain carries TRBV19 and TRBJ2-7; D possibly corresponds to TRBD1 (6 bases). Germline CDR1 reads LNHDA; CDR2 reads SQIVND (reference sequence). V lost 5 bases and J lost 5, with 10 bases in between. CDR3 size: 12 residues. In nucleotides, the CDR3 is TGTGCCAGTAGTCCACAGGGCCACGAGCAGTACTTC. It is translated as CASSPQGHEQYF.

V usage is TRBV6-5 and J usage is TRBJ2-5; weak D call: TRBD2 (7 bases). The V end lost 4 bases, the J end lost 1 base, and 10 bases lay between the germline ends. From germline, CDR1 is MNHEY and CDR2 SVGAGI. CDR3 length: 14 amino acids. CDR3 region: CASSSRGGQETQYF. CDR3 DNA: TGTGCCAGCAGTTCAAGGGGGGGCCAAGAGACCCAGTACTTC.

The chain employs TRBV29-1 and TRBJ2-3; 7 bases line up with TRBD1. Losses at the gene ends were 7 bases for V and 0 bases for J; bases not matched to a gene: 7. The germline gives CDR1 SQVTM, CDR2 ANQGSEA. The CDR3 totals 14 residues. CDR3 DNA sequence: TGCAGCGCTCAACCGGGACAGAGCACAGATACGCAGTATTTT. Translating it yields CSAQPGQSTDTQYF.

The CDR3 protein is CASGLGQDYEQYF. In DNA form, the CDR3 reads TGTGCCAGCGGGTTGGGACAGGACTACGAGCAGTACTTC. The V and J genes are TRBV12-3 or TRBV12-4 and TRBJ2-7; 8 positions agree with TRBD1. The CDR3 is 13 amino acids. V lost 8 bases, J lost 3 bases, and 6 bases stayed unmatched.

The rearrangement uses TRBV6-5 and TRBJ1-2; a possible D gene is TRBD1 (6 bases). V dropped 2 bases and J dropped 4 bases, with 11 bases sitting between them. The CDR3 sequence is 14 residues long. Germline-derived CDR1 and CDR2 are MNHEY and SVGAGI. The CDR3 DNA reads as TGTGCCAGCAGTTACCGGGAGGGGGGCTATGGCTACACCTTC. Its protein is CASSYREGGYGYTF.

This clone was observed a single time. The sample has other DNA sequences that encode this CDR3 too. The chain recombines TRBV4-2 with TRBJ2-1, with D perhaps TRBD2 (6 bases). Germline V gene lookup returns CDR1 LGHNA and CDR2 YNFKEQ. CDR3 size: 16 residues. V was cut by 4 bases and J by 8 bases, with 21 bases left in between. The CDR3 nucleotides read TGTGCCAGCAGCCCCCGGACGGGACTCCCCCCTGATGAGCAGTTCTTC. The encoded protein is CASSPRTGLPPDEQFF.

The chain employs TRBV30 and TRBJ2-3, with D unresolved. The ends were cut back, 1 base at V and 0 bases at J, with 14 bases in the middle. The length of the CDR3 is 16 residues. The germline gives CDR1 GTSNPN, CDR2 SVGIG (reference sequence). The CDR3: CAWSGKSASSTDTQYF. Written as DNA, the CDR3 is TGTGCCTGGAGTGGTAAGAGCGCGTCGAGCACAGATACGCAGTATTTT.

V and J are TRBV5-6 and TRBJ2-5; 9 nucleotides align to TRBD2. CDR1 is SGHDT and CDR2 is YYEEEE in the germline V gene. V shed 6 bases, J shed 6 bases, and the junction held 12 bases outside the gene matches. This CDR3 region has 15 residues. The CDR3 DNA reads as TGTGCCAGCAACCCGGCCGGGACTAGCTACCAGACCCAGTACTTC. Its protein product is CASNPAGTSYQTQYF. Using reference TRBV5-6 and TRBJ2-5 for the parts outside the CDR3, the full variable domain is DAGVTQSPTHLIKTRGQQVTLRCSPKSGHDTVSWYQQALGQGPQFIFQYYEEEERQRGNFPDRFSGHQFPNYSSELNVNALLLGDSALYLCASNPAGTSYQTQYFGPGTRLLVL.

V usage is TRBV5-1 and J usage is TRBJ1-5; 7 bases are shared with TRBD1. V shed 2 bases, J shed 7 bases, and the junction held 9 bases outside the gene matches. Germline CDR1 is SGHRS and CDR2 is YFSETQ. The CDR3 runs 15 residues. As DNA, the CDR3 is TGCGCCAGCAGCTTTCGGCAGGGGGATGGACAGCCCCAGCATTTT. Residues: CASSFRQGDGQPQHF.

J is TRBJ1-1 and V is TRBV19; D is unresolved. The CDR3 sequence is 13 residues long. V was cut by 2 bases and J by 6 bases, with 10 bases left in between. Germline V lookup: CDR1 LNHDA, CDR2 SQIVND (reference sequence). The CDR3, as DNA: TGTGCCAGTAGTATAAATGGAGGGCCTGAAGCTTTCTTT. Protein sequence: CASSINGGPEAFF.

This clone has only one observation. This sequence joins TRBV7-9 and TRBJ2-5, with TRBD2 matching 9 bases. Looked up from germline, CDR1 is SEHNR and CDR2 is FQNEAQ (reference sequence). V dropped 2 bases and J dropped 2; count of bases not matched to a gene: 0. The CDR3 has 14 amino acids. The CDR3, as DNA: TGTGCCAGCAGCTTAAGCGGGGGGCAAGAGACCCAGTACTTC. Translation gives CASSLSGGQETQYF.

CDR3 sequence reads: CASSLLGQFSSEAFF. The CDR3 region has the DNA TGTGCCAGCAGCTTATTGGGACAGTTTTCATCTGAAGCTTTCTTT. This sequence joins TRBV11-2 and TRBJ1-1; the match to TRBD1 covers 7 bases. Germline V gene sequence: CDR1 SGHAT, CDR2 FQNNGV. Trimming at V came to 2 bases and at J to 6 bases, leaving 9 bases not matched to a gene. This CDR3 contains 15 residues.

The chain uses TRBV2 and TRBJ2-1, with 10 positions matching TRBD2. CDR1 is SNHLY, CDR2 FYNNEI, per germline. The CDR3 has 15 amino acids. Trimming removed 7 bases from V and 2 bases from J; junction bases left unmatched: 5. CDR3 residues: CASKVAGGPYNEQFF. The CDR3 DNA sequence: TGTGCCAGCAAAGTAGCGGGAGGCCCCTACAATGAGCAGTTCTTC.

This rearrangement joins TRBV7-6 to TRBJ2-2; TRBD1 might be the D (6 bases). From germline, CDR1 is SGHVS and CDR2 FNYEAQ. The CDR3 is made up of 15 amino acids. The V end was cut by 1 base, the J end by 1 base, with 7 bases between. The CDR3 nucleotides are TGTGCCAGCAGCTTAGTACAGGGGAACACCGGGGAGCTGTTTTTT. The encoded protein is CASSLVQGNTGELFF.

The V gene is TRBV7-6, the J gene TRBJ1-5; D is possibly TRBD1 (5 bases). V was cut by 5 bases and J by 3 bases, with 8 bases left in between. CDR1 is SGHVS and CDR2 is FNYEAQ in the germline V gene. CDR3 length: 13 residues. The DNA of the CDR3 is TGTGCCAGCAGCCAGGACACCAATCAGCCCCAGCATTTT. Protein: CASSQDTNQPQHF.

The chain employs TRBV23-1 and TRBJ1-2; D may be TRBD1 (5 bases). TRBV23-1 is sorted into the ORF group, with uncertain function. There are 14 residues in the CDR3. The V gene lost 4 bases and the J gene lost 4 bases, with 13 bases spanning the gap. DNA for the CDR3: TGCGCCAGCAGTCCGGGGGGGGAGTTCTATGGCTACACCTTC. Protein product: CASSPGGEFYGYTF.

The chain couples TRBV19 to TRBJ1-5, with D maybe TRBD1 (5 bases). The CDR3 covers 19 residues. Germline CDR1 is LNHDA and CDR2 is SQIVND (reference sequence). V shed 1 base and J shed 1 base, with 20 bases lying between them. For the CDR3, the DNA is TGTGCCAGTAGTATAGTATTGGGCCAGGGTGGAAGGAGCAATCAGCCCCAGCATTTT. This sequence encodes CASSIVLGQGGRSNQPQHF.

The genes are TRBV7-3 and TRBJ2-1; D gene ambiguous. V gave up 1 base and J gave up 9 bases, with 10 bases separating them. This CDR3 has 13 amino acids. Germline CDR1 SGHTA, CDR2 FQGTGA. CDR3 nucleotides: TGTGCCAGCAGCTTAAGCAAGAAAGCTGAGCAGTTCTTC. This gives the protein CASSLSKKAEQFF. Together with reference TRBV7-3 and TRBJ2-1, the CDR3 gives the full variable domain: GAGVSQTPSNKVTEKGKYVELRCDPISGHTALYWYRQSLGQGPEFLIYFQGTGAADDSGLPNDRFFAVRPEGSVSTLKIQRTERGDSAVYLCASSLSKKAEQFFGPGTRLTVL.

This clone appeared a single time. The gene calls are TRBV19 and TRBJ2-7; 15 bases are a match to TRBD2. Germline CDR1 and CDR2: LNHDA and SQIVND (reference sequence). The V gene end was trimmed by 5 bases and the J gene end by 7 bases; junction bases not matched to a gene: 9. This CDR3 has 16 amino acids. The CDR3 is CASSSGLAGGPGEQYF. The CDR3 coding sequence is TGTGCCAGTAGTTCCGGACTAGCGGGAGGGCCAGGGGAGCAGTACTTC.

By sample fraction, this clone is medium-sized (0.01 to 0.1%). V usage is TRBV7-3 and J usage is TRBJ2-7; D remains unclear. This CDR3 has 14 residues. The germline gives CDR1 SGHTA, CDR2 FQGTGA. V lost 1 base and J lost 2, with 9 bases in between. The CDR3 protein is CASSLMLGPYEQYF. CDR3 sequence (DNA): TGTGCCAGCAGCTTAATGTTGGGCCCCTACGAGCAGTACTTC.

This sequence joins TRBV19 and TRBJ1-2; TRBD1 might be the D (6 bases). Germline V gene sequence: CDR1 LNHDA, CDR2 SQIVND (reference sequence). Trimming removed 3 bases at V and 4 bases at J, with 15 bases between. CDR3 length equals 15 residues. The CDR3 nucleotides read TGTGCCAGTAGTATGGGTCAGGGGCCAGGCTATGGCTACACCTTC. Its translation is CASSMGQGPGYGYTF.

The chain is built from TRBV6-5 and TRBJ1-2; possibly TRBD1 for D (5 bases). CDR1 and CDR2 (germline): MNHEY, SVGAGI. V lost 5 bases and J 5 bases, leaving 9 bases between the germline ends. The CDR3 covers 12 residues. The CDR3 DNA follows: TGTGCCAGCAGTCGCGACAGATATGGCTACACCTTC. It yields the protein CASSRDRYGYTF.

The chain joins TRBV4-1 to TRBJ1-2; D remains unclear. The germline CDR1 and CDR2 sequences are MGHRA and YSYEKL. The V gene lost 0 bases and the J gene lost 5 bases, with 16 bases spanning the gap. The CDR3 has 16 residues. CDR3 in DNA: TGCGCCAGCAGCCAAGACGGGATGCTTGTAGGGTATGGCTACACCTTC. Amino acid sequence: CASSQDGMLVGYGYTF.

The J gene is TRBJ2-5, the V gene TRBV10-3, with a weak D call TRBD2 (6 bases). Trimming removed 3 bases from V and 4 bases from J, with 9 bases in between. There are 13 residues in the CDR3. Germline assignment: CDR1 ENHRY and CDR2 SYGVKD. The CDR3 coding sequence is TGTGCCATCAGTGACCCCGGGGGAGAGACCCAGTACTTC. It is translated as CAISDPGGETQYF.

The chain links TRBV11-3 to TRBJ2-1; 16 bases map to TRBD2. J lost 8 bases, V lost 5 bases, and 3 bases had no gene match. CDR3 length: 15 amino acids. The V gene's germline CDR1 is SGHNT and CDR2 YENEEA. CDR3 sequence: CASSQGLAGGYEQFF. CDR3 DNA: TGTGCCAGCAGCCAGGGACTAGCGGGAGGGTATGAGCAGTTCTTC.

The chain links TRBV19 to TRBJ2-1; 10 bases map to TRBD2. V lost 5 bases to trimming and J lost 10 bases; unmatched junction nucleotides: 11. This CDR3 contains 15 residues. CDR1 is LNHDA, CDR2 SQIVND, per germline (reference sequence). CDR3 residues: CASSLGLAGAWEQFF. CDR3 nucleotide sequence: TGTGCCAGTAGTTTGGGGCTAGCGGGGGCATGGGAGCAGTTCTTC.

The V call is TRBV3-1 (or the pseudogene TRBV3-2), the J call TRBJ1-4; D call uncertain. The CDR3 loop spans 15 amino acids. Trimming removed 4 bases from V and 4 bases from J, with 13 bases in between. Germline V gene lookup returns CDR1 LGHDT and CDR2 YNNKEL (reference sequence). This chain's CDR3 is CASSLRAGINEKLFF. For the CDR3, the DNA is TGTGCCAGCAGCCTCCGCGCGGGGATTAATGAAAAACTGTTTTTT.

This clone was seen once. The chain combines TRBV6-2 or TRBV6-3 with TRBJ2-5; a weak D match, TRBD2 (7 bases). Germline V gene lookup returns CDR1 MNHEY and CDR2 SVGEGT. The CDR3 is 14 residues long. V lost 2 bases and J 4 bases, leaving 11 bases between the germline ends. CDR3 residues: CASSYRGGRETQYF. The CDR3, as DNA: TGTGCCAGCAGTTACAGGGGGGGCCGAGAGACCCAGTACTTC.

The chain couples TRBV28 to TRBJ1-2, with D perhaps TRBD1 (5 bases). V dropped 5 bases and J dropped 5 bases, with 12 bases sitting between them. Germline V gene sequence: CDR1 MDHEN, CDR2 SYDVKM. The CDR3 covers 13 residues. The CDR3 region is CASSPSTAYGYTF. CDR3 nucleotide sequence: TGTGCCAGCAGTCCCTCGACAGCTTATGGCTACACCTTC.